This TCR beta chain is drawn from a study of cytomegalovirus exposure and HLA in healthy donors. The V end lost 5 bases, the J end lost 3 bases, and 14 bases lay between the germline ends. In germline, CDR1 is SEHNR, CDR2 FQNEAQ (reference sequence). The CDR3 runs 14 residues. A note on this clone: What it recognizes is unknown.

PCR used 60 Vbeta primers and 13 Jbeta primers. Authors' processing steps: In a later analysis, roughly 11 million of 65 million to 90 million unique beta chains occurred in at least two donors. The method was immunoSEQ multiplex PCR; TCRdb's version includes in-frame clones alone and lacks a portion of them. D and trimming were read from the DNA, whereas the V and J calls and clone size are those reported in that table. There are about 82,000 clones in the sample; roughly 72% occur only once, and about 6.2% lies in the top ten. Study-wide results and caveats: Analysis performed later showed TCR beta chains linked to HLA being more clonally expanded than equally common others.

The genes are TRBV7-9 and TRBJ2-7, with D possibly being TRBD1 (6 bases). The origin of this receptor is a woman between 45 and 60 years old in good health and CMV-seropositive. Sequences were obtained from PBMCs. The CDR3 reads CASSRTGPSYEQYF. DNA for the CDR3: TGTGCCAGCAGCCGTACAGGGCCAAGCTACGAGCAGTACTTC.